This T cell receptor beta chain was captured in a study of T cell responses to AZD1222 COVID-19 vaccine. Study-wide context: Timing groups of about 4 and about 12 weeks for second doses were pooled. Study-wide points: Among AZD1222 vaccinees, only five to seven were seropositive at baseline. Clonal diversity was possibly underestimated; the donors were predominantly white British and more often female. The study found Spike-specific TCR breadth and depth rose after two AZD1222 doses.

This table comes from immunoSEQ multiplex PCR, and its TCRdb copy is limited to in-frame clones, with some not included. The sample lists 55,000 to 90,000 clones, roughly 84% seen once, with 9.8% in the top ten. CDR1 and CDR2 (germline): WSHSY, SAAADI. The length of the CDR3 is 13 residues. The germline V and J ends were trimmed by 7 bases and 2 bases, with 9 bases remaining between them. The sample holds many counts of this clone. Its target is unknown. This specimen consisted of peripheral blood, obtained on day 0 of AZD1222 vaccination. The TCR comes from an adult in good health. V is TRBV10-2 and J is TRBJ1-5, with D uncertain. The CDR3 here is CASTSGGNQPQHF. Written as DNA, the CDR3 is TGCGCCAGCACGAGCGGGGGCAATCAGCCCCAGCATTTT.